Listed here are 22 T cell receptor beta chains from one sample, sequenced in a study of CD8 T cells in Susac syndrome. A quantity of about 0.5 to 1 ug RNA underwent reverse transcription using random hexamers. TCRdb redid the calling of the immunoSEQ multiplex PCR reads with MiXCR, one entry per CDR3 protein. Of 110,000 to 150,000 distinct CDR3 sequences listed, 90% to 95% are singletons. Sequences were obtained from CD8+ T cells from PBMCs. Every receptor here comes from a human donor in good health.

The chain carries TRBV15 and TRBJ1-5; unclear D gene. In germline, CDR1 is LNHNV, CDR2 YYDKDF (reference sequence). The CDR3 length is 15 residues. The V and J ends lost 0 bases and 6 bases respectively, with 12 bases between them. In nucleotides, the CDR3 is TGTGCCACCAGCAGAGATCGGGAAGGGTTTCAGCCCCAGCATTTT. Translation: CATSRDREGFQPQHF.

This clonotype was counted a few times. This chain joins TRBV7-9 and TRBJ2-3, with D possibly being TRBD1 or TRBD2 (5 bases each). The V gene lost 0 bases and the J gene lost 1 base, with 8 bases spanning the gap. Germline V gives CDR1 SEHNR, CDR2 FQNEAQ (reference sequence). The CDR3 contains 15 residues. The CDR3 region has the DNA TGTGCCAGCAGCTTAGCGCTGGGGGGCACAGATACGCAGTATTTT. It yields the protein CASSLALGGTDTQYF. Complete variable domain (other parts from reference TRBV7-9 and TRBJ2-3): DTGVSQNPRHKITKRGQNVTFRCDPISEHNRLYWYRQTLGQGPEFLTYFQNEAQLEKSRLLSDRFSAERPKGSFSTLEIQRTEQGDSAMYLCASSLALGGTDTQYFGPGTRLTVL.

V usage is TRBV7-8 and J usage is TRBJ1-1; no definite D call. From germline, CDR1 is SGHVS and CDR2 FQNEAQ. The CDR3 runs 15 residues. Trimming took 2 bases from V and 6 from J, leaving 16 bases between them. CDR3 sequence reads: CASSLSGQVNPEAFF. CDR3 sequence (DNA): TGTGCCAGCAGCTTATCTGGGCAGGTTAACCCTGAAGCTTTCTTT.

This clonotype is a singleton in its sample. The chain carries TRBV6-6 and TRBJ2-3; D is unclear. The CDR3 is 16 amino acids. With 2 bases removed from V and 4 bases from J, the gap between germline ends came to 16 bases. Germline CDR1 and CDR2: MNHNY and SVGAGI (reference sequence). CDR3 region: CASSYAGVPHPDTQYF. The CDR3 DNA reads TGTGCCAGCAGTTACGCCGGAGTCCCCCACCCAGATACGCAGTATTTT.

The V call is TRBV29-1, the J call TRBJ2-7; the D call may be TRBD1 or TRBD2 (5 bases each). This CDR3 has 15 residues. Germline V gives CDR1 SQVTM, CDR2 ANQGSEA. The germline V and J ends were trimmed by 7 bases and 1 base, with 20 bases remaining between them. CDR3 nucleotides: TGCAGCGGTTCATCCGGGACCGGGATTTCCTACGAGCAGTACTTC. Translating gives CSGSSGTGISYEQYF.

The V call is TRBV27, the J call TRBJ1-2; D unclear. The ends were cut back, 6 bases at V and 0 bases at J, with 8 bases in the middle. This CDR3 region has 13 residues. CDR1 is MNHEY, CDR2 SMNVEV, per germline (reference sequence). The CDR3 is CASSSSANYGYTF. The CDR3 DNA reads as TGTGCCAGCAGCTCGAGTGCTAACTATGGCTACACCTTC.

V gene TRBV6-1 combines with J gene TRBJ1-1, with unresolved D. The CDR3 covers 12 residues. Trimming cost V 8 bases and J 5 bases, with 12 bases left between them. The germline V gene has CDR1 MNHNS and CDR2 SASEGT. CDR3 sequence reads: CASGLRGTEAFF. CDR3 sequence (DNA): TGTGCCAGCGGGTTGAGAGGAACTGAAGCTTTCTTT.

This clonotype has just a few counts. This chain links TRBV9 with TRBJ2-1, with 7 positions matching TRBD2. The CDR3 covers 15 residues. Germline V gene sequence: CDR1 SGDLS, CDR2 YYNGEE. V dropped 0 bases and J dropped 3; count of bases not matched to a gene: 3. The CDR3 loop reads CASSVGGRVYNEQFF. The CDR3 DNA follows: TGTGCCAGCAGCGTAGGCGGGAGAGTCTACAATGAGCAGTTCTTC.

The chain recombines TRBV30 with TRBJ2-1, with 7 positions matching TRBD2. The junction had 7 bases not matched to a gene; V was cut back by 3 bases and J by 8 bases. From germline, CDR1 is GTSNPN and CDR2 SVGIG (reference sequence). The CDR3 totals 13 residues. CDR3 loop: CAWSATSDYEQFF. The CDR3 DNA sequence: TGTGCCTGGAGCGCCACTAGCGACTATGAGCAGTTCTTC.

The V gene is TRBV20-1, the J gene TRBJ2-1; D may be TRBD2 (6 bases). V was cut by 5 bases and J by 4 bases, with 12 bases left in between. Looked up from germline, CDR1 is DFQATT and CDR2 is SNEGSKA (reference sequence). This CDR3 contains 13 residues. CDR3 in amino acids: CSAHSGTYNEQFF. As DNA, the CDR3 is TGCAGTGCTCACTCCGGGACTTACAATGAGCAGTTCTTC.

This clonotype was detected once. The chain combines TRBV2 with TRBJ2-5, with 7 bases fitting TRBD1. This CDR3 comprises 15 residues. Looked up from germline, CDR1 is SNHLY and CDR2 is FYNNEI. With 4 bases clipped from V and 4 bases from J, the junction kept 9 bases outside the gene matches. DNA of the CDR3: TGTGCCAGCAGTGGACCCCGACAGGGCGGAGAGACCCAGTACTTC. Residues: CASSGPRQGGETQYF. The full variable domain, in which reference TRBV2 and TRBJ2-5 provide the parts outside the CDR3, is EPEVTQTPSHQVTQMGQEVILRCVPISNHLYFYWYRQILGQKVEFLVSFYNNEISEKSEIFDDQFSVERPDGSNFTLKIRSTKLEDSAMYFCASSGPRQGGETQYFGPGTRLLVL.

V usage is TRBV2 and J usage is TRBJ2-3; TRBD2 matches 8 bases. CDR3 length: 15 amino acids. Looked up from germline, CDR1 is SNHLY and CDR2 is FYNNEI. The J segment lost 0 bases and the V segment lost 6 bases, leaving 5 bases of the junction unmatched. DNA of the CDR3: TGTGCCAGCAGAGAAAGCGGGAGAAGCACAGATACGCAGTATTTT. It is translated as CASRESGRSTDTQYF.

This sequence joins TRBV4-3 and TRBJ2-1; the D gene is possibly TRBD1 (6 bases). CDR3 size: 14 residues. V was shortened by 1 base and J by 6 bases, with 10 bases between the two germline ends. Germline-derived CDR1 and CDR2 are LGHNA and YSLEER. CDR3 region: CASSQVTGPNEQFF. As DNA, the CDR3 is TGCGCCAGCAGCCAAGTAACAGGGCCCAATGAGCAGTTCTTC.

This chain uses TRBV30 with TRBJ1-1, with unresolved D. In germline, CDR1 is GTSNPN, CDR2 SVGIG (reference sequence). The CDR3 is 13 amino acids. V lost 2 bases and J 0 bases, leaving 7 bases between the germline ends. CDR3 sequence (DNA): TGTGCCTGGAGTTTTGTATTGAACACTGAAGCTTTCTTT. This encodes CAWSFVLNTEAFF. Drawing the rest from reference TRBV30 and TRBJ1-1, the complete variable domain is SQTIHQWPATLVQPVGSPLSLECTVEGTSNPNLYWYRQAAGRGLQLLFYSVGIGQISSEVPQNLSASRPQDRQFILSSKKLLLSDSGFYLCAWSFVLNTEAFFGQGTRLTVV.

The chain has TRBV20-1 and TRBJ2-1; the D is unclear. The ends were cut back, 3 bases at V and 6 bases at J, with 15 bases in the middle. Germline-derived CDR1 and CDR2 are DFQATT and SNEGSKA (reference sequence). The length of the CDR3 is 14 residues. CDR3 coding DNA: TGCAGTGCTAGTTACGTTGGCTCCCTCAATGAGCAGTTCTTC. Its translation: CSASYVGSLNEQFF.

The V and J genes are TRBV9 and TRBJ1-4; unclear D gene. Germline V gene lookup returns CDR1 SGDLS and CDR2 YYNGEE. Trimming took off 4 bases at V and 0 bases at J, with 10 bases between the two ends. The CDR3 is 15 residues long. The CDR3 DNA follows: TGTGCCAGCAGCTACGGACGAGCAACTAATGAAAAACTGTTTTTT. This translates into CASSYGRATNEKLFF.

This clonotype was observed a single time. The genes are TRBV9 and TRBJ2-1, with D perhaps assigned TRBD1 or TRBD2 (5 bases each). The length of the CDR3 is 14 residues. The V gene's germline CDR1 is SGDLS and CDR2 YYNGEE. V lost 3 bases and J 5 bases, leaving 12 bases between the germline ends. The CDR3 region has the DNA TGTGCCAGCAGCGCCTGGGACGGAAACAATGAGCAGTTCTTC. Translation: CASSAWDGNNEQFF.

The V gene is TRBV29-1, the J gene TRBJ1-1, with unresolved D. Germline loops: CDR1 SQVTM, CDR2 ANQGSEA. The length of the CDR3 is 14 residues. The V end lost 2 bases, the J end lost 0 bases, and 10 bases lay between the germline ends. The CDR3 loop is CSVEWGGMNTEAFF. In DNA, the CDR3 is TGCAGCGTTGAATGGGGTGGTATGAACACTGAAGCTTTCTTT. Full variable domain (outside the CDR3, taken from reference TRBV29-1 and TRBJ1-1): SAVISQKPSRDICQRGTSLTIQCQVDSQVTMMFWYRQQPGQSLTLIATANQGSEATYESGFVIDKFPISRPNLTFSTLTVSNMSPEDSSIYLCSVEWGGMNTEAFFGQGTRLTVV.

V and J are TRBV6-2 or TRBV6-3 and TRBJ1-1; no clear D gene. The V end lost 3 bases, the J end lost 0 bases, and 14 bases lay between the germline ends. This CDR3 region has 16 residues. Germline V gene lookup returns CDR1 MNHEY and CDR2 SVGEGT. The CDR3: CASSYSRGDMNTEAFF. CDR3 nucleotide sequence: TGTGCCAGCAGTTATTCGCGAGGAGATATGAACACTGAAGCTTTCTTT.

The chain is built from TRBV27 and TRBJ1-5; unclear D gene. Trimming cost V 3 bases and J 0 bases, with 3 bases left between them. Per the germline V gene, CDR1 is MNHEY and CDR2 is SMNVEV (reference sequence). The CDR3 extends over 13 amino acids. The CDR3 sequence: CASSFSSNQPQHF. For the CDR3, the DNA is TGTGCCAGCAGTTTCTCTAGCAATCAGCCCCAGCATTTT.

A single count supports this clonotype. V usage is TRBV9 and J usage is TRBJ2-3; D is ambiguous. Germline V lookup: CDR1 SGDLS, CDR2 YYNGEE. The CDR3 sequence is 15 residues long. Trimming removed 0 bases from V and 2 bases from J, with 10 bases in between. The CDR3 DNA follows: TGTGCCAGCAGCGTAGATGTCAGGACCACAGATACGCAGTATTTT. It translates to CASSVDVRTTDTQYF. The full variable domain, with the rest looked up from reference TRBV9 and TRBJ2-3, is DSGVTQTPKHLITATGQRVTLRCSPRSGDLSVYWYQQSLDQGLQFLIQYYNGEERAKGNILERFSAQQFPDLHSELNLSSLELGDSALYFCASSVDVRTTDTQYFGPGTRLTVL.

The rearrangement links TRBV7-9 to TRBJ2-5; D is unresolved. CDR3 length: 14 amino acids. Trimming took 1 base from V and 5 from J, leaving 11 bases between them. From germline, CDR1 is SEHNR and CDR2 FQNEAQ (reference sequence). The chain's CDR3 is CASSLGPLDETQYF. The CDR3 DNA is TGTGCCAGCAGCTTAGGCCCGCTAGACGAGACCCAGTACTTC.